This paragraph reports one T cell receptor (beta chain). V was clipped by 1 base and J by 1 base; unmatched bases: 14. This CDR3 has 19 amino acids. The germline V gene has CDR1 SGHTA and CDR2 FQGNSA. The data are from a study of control samples from healthy donors and cancer patients. Clones were sequenced by immunoSEQ multiplex PCR, and TCRdb holds only the in-frame ones, with some missing. The table lists approximately 46,000 clones, around 94% of them singletons, with around 0.78% in the top ten. Material: PBMCs. The chain recombines TRBV7-2 with TRBJ2-5, with TRBD2 matching over 8 bases. The clonotype was recovered from a man aged 30-40 years with colorectal cancer. In DNA form, the CDR3 reads TGTGCCAGCAGCTTAGTTGCGGTCGCGGGGGGCGGCTTCCAAGAGACCCAGTACTTC. Protein product: CASSLVAVAGGGFQETQYF. The entire variable domain, with the rest obtained from reference TRBV7-2 and TRBJ2-5, is as follows: GAGVSQSPSNKVTEKGKDVELRCDPISGHTALYWYRQSLGQGLEFLIYFQGNSAPDKSGLPSDRFSAERTGGSVSTLTIQRTQQEDSAVYLCASSLVAVAGGGFQETQYFGPGTRLLVL.